This T cell receptor beta chain was identified during a study of T cell responses to AZD1222 COVID-19 vaccine (dated by TCRdb to about 2021). Regarding the study in general: AZD1222 recipients whose second dose came at about 4 weeks and those whose second dose came at about 12 weeks were combined into one group, since spike-specific TCR depth and breadth did not differ between the two schedules. A total of around 240 trial participants underwent TCR sequencing, of whom around 210 had received two doses of AZD1222 and roughly 26 had received two doses of the MenACWY control vaccine. Trial participants were enrolled into age subgroups of 18-55, 56-69 and 70-plus years, which contained around 140, 26 and 57 TCR-sequenced participants, respectively. What the research found in general, with its limitations: Participants were mostly white British, with more females than males. The authors suggested clonal diversity may have been underestimated. Spike-specific TCR breadth and depth rose significantly after two AZD1222 doses compared with day 0 and with MenACWY recipients. No day 14 peak-response samples were available, so repertoires were characterized only after the peak T cell response. Vaccine-associated CD4 TCRs spanned the whole spike protein, with dominant responses in regions 160-218 and 743-854. Only five to seven AZD1222 recipients were SARS-CoV-2 seropositive at baseline, limiting conclusions about previously exposed vaccinees. Reportedly, close to half of the unique spike-specific TCRs recognized epitopes lying outside the regions that are mutated in the B.1.351 and B.1.1.7 variants. The 56-69-year group was small, and its depth increase did not reach significance, likely because of low power.

For this clone: The antigen it binds to is not known. No much larger clone is present one base from it, and per-base qualities are unavailable.

The CDR3 regions of human TCRbeta chains were subjected to immunosequencing. Regarding the original processing steps: Repertoire TCRs were checked for matches against a reference library of SARS-CoV-2-specific TCRs that had been generated using the MIRA antigen-specificity platform. Breadth meant the fraction of unique TCRs that were SARS-CoV-2-associated, whereas depth meant the fraction of total T cells that were SARS-CoV-2-associated. Using the MIRA data, every spike-specific TCR was mapped to the spike region that the TCR reacted to and assigned to either a CD4 or a CD8 class. Log10-transformed breadth and depth values were compared by one-way ANOVA with Sidak's multiple comparisons tests. The clones in this table, taken by TCRdb from immuneACCESS, are in-frame only. Not every clone is retained; where verified, under half of the shortfall comes from an unresolved V gene, and the cause of the rest is unknown. D and trimming were read from the DNA, whereas the V and J calls and clone size are those reported in that table. This sample gives some 120,000 clones in total; 80% to 90% of them show up just once. The ten largest clones take up approximately 9.6% of the sample.

Read against the paper, the sample's time point label means: baseline before first vaccination. Samples from vaccinated people were obtained from the UK trials COV001 and COV002, which included a single-blind randomized controlled phase 2/3 trial of AZD1222 (ChAdOx1 nCoV-19) in healthy adults. Trial participant PBMC samples were collected at day 0 and day 28 after the second dose for TCRbeta chain sequencing. Reading the germline V gene (reference sequence) gives CDR1 GTSNPN and CDR2 SVGIG. From cysteine to phenylalanine, the CDR3 is 12 amino acids long. The entry retains the CDR3 DNA only, 36 bases that are in frame from base 1. V has 2 bases trimmed and J has 6 bases trimmed; junction bases matching no gene number 4.

The sequencing here drew on peripheral blood, taken on day 0 of AZD1222 vaccination. This receptor was obtained from an adult in good health. The V gene is TRBV30 and the J gene is TRBJ2-7; the junction holds 7 bases that match TRBD2. The sequenced DNA: TGTGCCTGGAGTAGGGAGGGCATCGAGCAGTACTTC. This is translated as CAWSREGIEQYF.